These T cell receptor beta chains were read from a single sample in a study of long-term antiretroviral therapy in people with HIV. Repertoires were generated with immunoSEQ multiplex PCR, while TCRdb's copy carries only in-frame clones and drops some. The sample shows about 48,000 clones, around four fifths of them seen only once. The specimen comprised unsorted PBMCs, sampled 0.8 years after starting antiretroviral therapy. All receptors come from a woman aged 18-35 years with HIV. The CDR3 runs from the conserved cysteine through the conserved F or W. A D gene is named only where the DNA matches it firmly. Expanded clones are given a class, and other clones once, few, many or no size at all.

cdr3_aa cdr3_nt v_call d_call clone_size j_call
CSVESAGVGLFEQFF TGCAGCGTTGAGTCGGCGGGAGTAGGTCTATTTGAGCAGTTCTTC TRBV29-1 TRBD2 once TRBJ2-1
CSVDLASTGELFF TGCAGCGTTGACCTTGCCAGCACCGGGGAGCTGTTTTTT TRBV29-1 NA NA TRBJ2-2
CASSAPRTGGGLANYGYTF TGTGCCAGCAGCGCTCCCCGGACAGGGGGCGGATTAGCTAACTATGGCTACACCTTC TRBV9 TRBD1 NA TRBJ1-2
CALGNTRWF TGTGCCCTGGGGAATACTCGGTGGTTT TRBV3-2 NA NA TRBJ1-4
CASSAGSGSYEQYF TGCGCCAGCAGTGCTGGGTCAGGCTCCTACGAGCAGTACTTC TRBV5-1 NA once TRBJ2-7
CASSPLPGDNQPQHF TGTGCCAGCTCACCGCTTCCAGGGGATAATCAGCCCCAGCATTTT TRBV18 NA NA TRBJ1-5
CASSPSPGANEKLFF TGTGCCAGCTCACCAAGTCCGGGGGCGAATGAAAAACTGTTTTTT TRBV18 NA NA TRBJ1-4
CASSSSQAFYGYTF TGTGCCAGCTCTTCGAGTCAGGCCTTCTATGGCTACACCTTC TRBV25-1 NA NA TRBJ1-2
CASSITSLATDTQYF TGTGCCAGTAGTATAACCAGCTTGGCCACAGATACGCAGTATTTT TRBV19 NA NA TRBJ2-3
CASFRKYNSPLHF TGTGCCAGCTTCCGGAAATATAATTCACCCCTCCACTTT TRBV6-1 NA NA TRBJ1-6
CASSYHEGSGPYEQYF TGTGCCAGCAGTTACCACGAGGGATCAGGACCCTACGAGCAGTACTTC TRBV6-5 NA NA TRBJ2-7
CASSFLGWQGVDEQFF TGTGCCAGCAGCTTCCTCGGATGGCAGGGGGTTGATGAGCAGTTCTTC TRBV7-3 TRBD1 NA TRBJ2-1
CASSAPGQGLREKLFF TGTGCCAGCAGCGCTCCGGGGCAGGGGTTGCGAGAAAAACTGTTTTTT TRBV7-9 NA NA TRBJ1-4
CASSPSGQGYGYTF TGTGCCAGCAGCCCCTCAGGACAGGGTTATGGCTACACCTTC TRBV7-2 TRBD1 medium-sized TRBJ1-2
CASSPGGGEQQPQHF TGCGCCAGCAGTCCCGGGGGAGGGGAACAACAGCCCCAGCATTTT TRBV5-1 NA NA TRBJ1-5
CATSRDRRVYEQYF TGTGCCACCAGCAGAGATCGTAGGGTTTACGAGCAGTACTTC TRBV15 NA NA TRBJ2-7
CATSRPGNNNEQFF TGTGCCACCAGCAGACCCGGGAACAACAATGAGCAGTTCTTC TRBV15 NA NA TRBJ2-1
CASSSFSGPYNEQFF TGTGCCAGCAGCTCGTTTAGTGGCCCGTACAATGAGCAGTTCTTC TRBV28 NA NA TRBJ2-1
CASSVGTESSYEQYF TGTGCCAGCAGCGTAGGGACCGAGTCCTCCTACGAGCAGTACTTC TRBV9 NA few TRBJ2-7
CASSREGSISYEQYF TGTGCCAGCAGCCGGGAGGGGTCAATCTCCTACGAGCAGTACTTC TRBV27 TRBD2 NA TRBJ2-7
CASSSSLGADTQYF TGTGCCAGCAGTTCCTCACTAGGCGCAGATACGCAGTATTTT TRBV27 NA NA TRBJ2-3
CASSGQGYTEAFF TGTGCCAGCAGTGGACAGGGGTACACTGAAGCTTTCTTT TRBV6-1 TRBD1 NA TRBJ1-1
CASSPLEGNEKLFF TGTGCCAGCAGTCCCCTTGAGGGGAATGAAAAACTGTTTTTT TRBV28 NA few TRBJ1-4
CASSPPGTGRETQYF TGTGCCAGCAGTCCCCCGGGGACGGGGAGGGAGACCCAGTACTTC TRBV27 NA NA TRBJ2-5
CASSRTGAGEKLFF TGTGCCAGTAGCCGGACAGGGGCCGGGGAAAAACTGTTTTTT TRBV19 TRBD1 once TRBJ1-4
CASGPGNEQFF TGTGCTAGTGGCCCCGGGAATGAGCAGTTCTTC TRBV12-5 NA NA TRBJ2-1
CASSVGSMTGELFF TGTGCCAGCAGCGTAGGATCGATGACCGGGGAGCTGTTTTTT TRBV9 NA few TRBJ2-2
CASSLAGQGFTYEQYF TGTGCCAGCAGCTTGGCAGGACAGGGGTTTACCTACGAGCAGTACTTC TRBV5-6 TRBD1 NA TRBJ2-7
CAISEGGRRSYEQYF TGTGCCATCAGTGAAGGGGGGAGAAGGAGCTACGAGCAGTACTTC TRBV10-3 NA NA TRBJ2-7
CSVEEREGTGNSGANVLTF TGCAGCGTTGAAGAACGCGAAGGGACAGGGAACTCTGGGGCCAACGTCCTGACTTTC TRBV29-1 TRBD1 NA TRBJ2-6
CASSVDREVGQPQHF TGTGCCAGCAGCGTCGACAGGGAGGTTGGACAGCCCCAGCATTTT TRBV5-4 TRBD1 NA TRBJ1-5
CSVVFRGATYNEQFF TGCAGCGTTGTGTTTCGAGGGGCGACCTACAATGAGCAGTTCTTC TRBV29-1 NA few TRBJ2-1
CASSSSYRANQPQHF TGTGCCAGCAGCTCAAGCTACAGGGCTAATCAGCCCCAGCATTTT TRBV13 NA few TRBJ1-5
CASSQGAPPYNEQFF TGCGCCAGCAGCCAAGGAGCGCCTCCCTACAATGAGCAGTTCTTC TRBV4-3 NA NA TRBJ2-1
CASSNRASTNEKLFF TGTGCCAGTAGTAACAGGGCTTCAACTAATGAAAAACTGTTTTTT TRBV19 NA NA TRBJ1-4
CAISESTGGNTEAFF TGTGCCATCAGTGAGTCGACAGGGGGGAACACTGAAGCTTTCTTT TRBV10-3 TRBD1 once TRBJ1-1
CASSLSIVGNVFDTQYF TGTGCCAGCAGCTTGTCTATTGTAGGGAATGTGTTTGATACGCAGTATTTT TRBV5-6 NA NA TRBJ2-3
CASSLRLRDSNTGELFF TGTGCCAGCAGCTTACGGTTAAGGGACTCTAACACCGGGGAGCTGTTTTTT TRBV7-3 NA NA TRBJ2-2
CASSLALEWEGADTQYF TGTGCCAGCAGCTTAGCGTTGGAGTGGGAAGGGGCAGATACGCAGTATTTT TRBV7-9 NA NA TRBJ2-3
CASSQVSVDEKLFF TGTGCCAGCAGCCAGGTATCGGTCGATGAAAAACTGTTTTTT TRBV6-5 NA few TRBJ1-4
CASSLGRGYNEQFF TGTGCCAGCAGCCTAGGGCGGGGCTACAATGAGCAGTTCTTC TRBV7-2 NA NA TRBJ2-1
CASSYLREGEQYF TGTGCCAGCAGTTACCTGCGGGAGGGAGAGCAGTACTTC TRBV6-6 TRBD2 NA TRBJ2-7
CATSRDKRGFADTQYF TGTGCCACCAGCAGAGATAAGAGGGGGTTTGCAGATACGCAGTATTTT TRBV15 NA NA TRBJ2-3
CASSLQPGNQPQHF TGCGCCAGCAGCTTGCAGCCAGGGAATCAGCCCCAGCATTTT TRBV5-1 NA NA TRBJ1-5
CASSPGVNIYEQYF TGTGCCAGCAGCCCCGGGGTTAACATATACGAGCAGTACTTC TRBV5-6 NA NA TRBJ2-7
CASIGLAGGGTYEQYF TGTGCCAGCATTGGGCTAGCGGGAGGGGGCACGTACGAGCAGTACTTC TRBV28 TRBD2 once TRBJ2-7